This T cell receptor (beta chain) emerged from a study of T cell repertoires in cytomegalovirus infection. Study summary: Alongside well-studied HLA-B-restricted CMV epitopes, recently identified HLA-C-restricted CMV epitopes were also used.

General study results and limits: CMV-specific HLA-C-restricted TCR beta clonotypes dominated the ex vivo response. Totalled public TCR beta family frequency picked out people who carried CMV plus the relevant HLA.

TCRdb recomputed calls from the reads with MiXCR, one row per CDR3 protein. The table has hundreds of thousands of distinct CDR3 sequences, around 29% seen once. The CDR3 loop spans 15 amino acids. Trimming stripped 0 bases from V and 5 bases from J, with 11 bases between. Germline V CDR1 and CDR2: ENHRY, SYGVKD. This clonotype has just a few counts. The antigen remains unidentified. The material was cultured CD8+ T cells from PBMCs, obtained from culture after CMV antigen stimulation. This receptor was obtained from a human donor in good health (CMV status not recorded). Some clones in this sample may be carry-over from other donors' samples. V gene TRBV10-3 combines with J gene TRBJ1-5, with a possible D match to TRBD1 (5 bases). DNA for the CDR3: TGTGCCATCAGTGAGTCGAAGACGGGGCATCAGCCCCAGCATTTT. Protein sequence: CAISESKTGHQPQHF.